A selection of T cell receptor beta chains follows, all from one sample in a study of T-cell memory formation after mild COVID-19. MiXCR, applied by TCRdb to the 5' RACE reads, yields one record per CDR3 protein. The top ten clones hold approximately 12% of a sample with about 540,000 distinct CDR3 sequences, roughly 22% of them seen once. The sample comprised PBMCs or a T cell subset sorted from them (not recorded which). These receptors were obtained from an adult woman who had mild COVID-19 (a few samples of this study predate the infection). Cell type and time point are not known. Both conserved end residues are part of each CDR3. The D gene is left open where the match is weak. Part of the rows lack a size; the others show once, few, many or a class for expanded clones.

clone_size	d_call	v_call	j_call	cdr3_aa	cdr3_nt
few	.	TRBV20-1	TRBJ2-1	CSARDDPGPSSSYNEQFF	TGCAGTGCTAGAGATGATCCGGGGCCCTCTAGCTCCTACAATGAGCAGTTCTTC
.	TRBD1	TRBV5-1	TRBJ2-1	CASSALPGQGAEEQFF	TGCGCCAGCAGCGCACTCCCGGGACAGGGGGCGGAGGAGCAGTTCTTC
.	TRBD1	TRBV3-1	TRBJ2-7	CASSHRAGGYEQYF	TGTGCCAGCAGCCACCGGGCAGGGGGCTACGAGCAGTACTTC
few	.	TRBV5-6	TRBJ2-4	CASSLVVGGGIQYF	TGTGCCAGCAGCTTGGTGGTAGGGGGGGGCATTCAGTACTTC
few	.	TRBV20-1	TRBJ1-5	CSAREAGPASNQPQHF	TGCAGTGCTAGAGAGGCAGGTCCGGCTAGCAATCAGCCCCAGCATTTT
.	.	TRBV12-3/TRBV12-4	TRBJ1-1	CASDQGRYTEAFF	TGTGCCAGCGACCAGGGGCGGTACACTGAAGCTTTCTTT
.	.	TRBV11-2	TRBJ1-2	CASTQEELRGYGYTF	TGTGCCAGCACCCAAGAAGAGTTGAGGGGCTATGGCTACACCTTC
many	.	TRBV7-2	TRBJ1-6	CASSWGTNNSPLHF	TGTGCCAGCAGCTGGGGTACAAATAATTCACCCCTCCACTTT
.	.	TRBV24-1	TRBJ2-6	CAHSVSGANVLTF	TGTGCCCACTCCGTATCGGGGGCCAACGTCCTGACTTTC
.	TRBD1	TRBV14	TRBJ2-5	CASSPFRTGQETQYF	TGTGCCAGCAGCCCCTTTAGGACAGGGCAAGAGACCCAGTACTTC
.	.	TRBV20-1	TRBJ1-2	CSVPATRANYGYTF	TGCAGTGTCCCGGCGACCCGGGCTAACTATGGCTACACCTTC
.	.	TRBV6-6	TRBJ2-6	CASSYSILSSGANVLTF	TGTGCCAGCAGTTACTCGATATTAAGCTCTGGGGCCAACGTCCTGACTTTC
few	TRBD1	TRBV7-9	TRBJ2-4	CASSSAGTGGSKNIQYF	TGTGCCAGCAGCTCCGCCGGGACAGGGGGCTCCAAAAACATTCAGTACTTC
many	TRBD2	TRBV20-1	TRBJ2-7	CSARTTWGGEQYF	TGCAGTGCTAGAACGACCTGGGGGGGCGAGCAGTACTTC
.	.	TRBV7-9	TRBJ1-4	CASSPPGQGLNEKLFF	TGTGCCAGCAGCCCCCCAGGGCAGGGCCTTAATGAAAAACTGTTTTTT
.	.	TRBV6-2/TRBV6-3	TRBJ2-1	CASRGTQGRGNEQFF	TGTGCCAGCAGGGGAACACAAGGACGGGGGAATGAGCAGTTCTTC
few	.	TRBV29-1	TRBJ2-5	CSVEGWGEQETQYF	TGCAGCGTTGAAGGGTGGGGAGAGCAAGAGACCCAGTACTTC
.	TRBD1	TRBV25-1	TRBJ1-1	CASSSRTGINTEAFF	TGTGCCAGCAGTTCCCGGACAGGGATTAACACTGAAGCTTTCTTT
few	TRBD2	TRBV7-9	TRBJ2-1	CASSRGGVPYNEQFF	TGTGCCAGCAGCCGCGGGGGGGTGCCCTACAATGAGCAGTTCTTC
.	.	TRBV20-1	TRBJ2-1	CSARAIYNEQFF	TGCAGTGCTAGAGCAATTTACAATGAGCAGTTCTTC
few	TRBD1	TRBV27	TRBJ2-7	CASSLRDSQIRGQYF	TGTGCCAGCAGTTTACGGGACAGTCAGATCCGCGGCCAGTACTTC
.	TRBD1	TRBV6-5	TRBJ2-7	CASTDGGTGAYEQYF	TGTGCCAGCACAGACGGGGGGACAGGGGCCTACGAGCAGTACTTC
.	TRBD2	TRBV10-3	TRBJ2-1	CATGLGGRGEQFF	TGTGCCACCGGCCTGGGAGGGAGAGGAGAGCAGTTCTTC
many	TRBD1	TRBV20-1	TRBJ2-5	CSVTGGRETQYF	TGCAGTGTCACAGGGGGCCGGGAGACCCAGTACTTC
few	.	TRBV12-3/TRBV12-4	TRBJ1-1	CASSSPTELNTEAFF	TGTGCCAGCAGTTCGCCGACAGAATTGAACACTGAAGCTTTCTTT
few	.	TRBV14	TRBJ1-2	CASSQGLGSGGYTF	TGTGCCAGCAGCCAAGGGTTGGGCAGCGGTGGCTACACCTTC
many	.	TRBV6-6	TRBJ1-6	CASSDGLNSPLHF	TGTGCCAGCAGTGACGGGCTTAATTCACCCCTCCACTTT
.	.	TRBV7-9	TRBJ2-1	CASSSPTWNEQFF	TGTGCCAGCAGCTCTCCGACCTGGAATGAGCAGTTCTTC